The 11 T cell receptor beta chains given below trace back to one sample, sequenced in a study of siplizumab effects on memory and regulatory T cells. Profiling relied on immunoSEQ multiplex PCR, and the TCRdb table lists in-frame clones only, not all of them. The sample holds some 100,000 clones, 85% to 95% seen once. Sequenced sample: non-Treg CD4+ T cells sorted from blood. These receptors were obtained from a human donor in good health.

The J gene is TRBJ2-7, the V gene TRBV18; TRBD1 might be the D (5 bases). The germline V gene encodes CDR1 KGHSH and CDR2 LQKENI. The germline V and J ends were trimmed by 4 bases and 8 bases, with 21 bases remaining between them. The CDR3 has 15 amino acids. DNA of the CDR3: TGTGCCAGCTCACTCCCGACAGTGACCAGGGTAAAGCAGTACTTC. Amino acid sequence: CASSLPTVTRVKQYF.

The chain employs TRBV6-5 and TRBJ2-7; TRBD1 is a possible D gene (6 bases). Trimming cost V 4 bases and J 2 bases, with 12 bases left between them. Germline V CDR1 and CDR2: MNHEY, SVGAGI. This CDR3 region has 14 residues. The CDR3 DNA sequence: TGTGCCAGCAGTTCGACGGGACAAACCTACGAGCAGTACTTC. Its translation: CASSSTGQTYEQYF.

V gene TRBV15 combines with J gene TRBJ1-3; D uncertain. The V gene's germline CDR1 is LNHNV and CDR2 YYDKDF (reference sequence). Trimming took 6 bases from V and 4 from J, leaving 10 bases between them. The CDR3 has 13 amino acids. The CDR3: CATSPMGGNTIYF. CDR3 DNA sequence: TGTGCCACCAGTCCCATGGGCGGAAACACCATATATTTT.

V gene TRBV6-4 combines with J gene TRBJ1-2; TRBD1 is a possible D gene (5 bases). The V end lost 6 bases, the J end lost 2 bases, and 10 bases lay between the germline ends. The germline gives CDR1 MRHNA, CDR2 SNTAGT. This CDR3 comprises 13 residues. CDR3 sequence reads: CASSPGRNYGYTF. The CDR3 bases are TGTGCCAGCAGCCCAGGGAGAAACTATGGCTACACCTTC.

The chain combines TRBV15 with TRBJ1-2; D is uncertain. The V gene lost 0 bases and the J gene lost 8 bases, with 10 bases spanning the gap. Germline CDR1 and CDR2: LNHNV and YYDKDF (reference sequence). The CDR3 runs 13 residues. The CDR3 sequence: CATSRDIKEGYTF. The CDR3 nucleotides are TGTGCCACCAGCAGAGATATTAAGGAAGGCTACACCTTC.

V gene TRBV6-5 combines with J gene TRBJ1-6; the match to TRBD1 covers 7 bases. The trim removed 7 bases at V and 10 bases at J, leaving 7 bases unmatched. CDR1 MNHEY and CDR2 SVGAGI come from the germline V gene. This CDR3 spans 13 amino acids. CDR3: CASTDPGQSPLHF. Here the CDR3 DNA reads TGTGCCAGCACTGACCCGGGACAGTCACCCCTCCACTTT.

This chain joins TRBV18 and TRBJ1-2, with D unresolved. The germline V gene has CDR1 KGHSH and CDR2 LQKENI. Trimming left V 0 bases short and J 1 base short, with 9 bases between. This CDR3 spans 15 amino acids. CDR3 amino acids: CASSPPIRINYGYTF. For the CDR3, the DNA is TGTGCCAGCTCACCACCGATCCGGATTAACTATGGCTACACCTTC.

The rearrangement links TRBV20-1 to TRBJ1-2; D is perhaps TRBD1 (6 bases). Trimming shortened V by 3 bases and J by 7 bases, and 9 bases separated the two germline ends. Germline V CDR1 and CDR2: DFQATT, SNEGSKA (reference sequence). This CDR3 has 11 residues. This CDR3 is CSASTGSGYTF. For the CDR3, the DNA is TGCAGTGCTAGCACAGGGAGTGGCTACACCTTC.

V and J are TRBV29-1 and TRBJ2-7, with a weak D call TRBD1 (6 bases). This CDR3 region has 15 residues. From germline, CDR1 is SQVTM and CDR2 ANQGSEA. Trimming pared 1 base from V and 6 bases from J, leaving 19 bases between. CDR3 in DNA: TGCAGCGTTGAAGGTTTGGGGGCGCGGTATTCCGAGCAGTACTTC. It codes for CSVEGLGARYSEQYF.

In DNA, the CDR3 is TGTGCCAGCAGGAGCACAGCGGAGGGTGTTGAGCAGTTCTTC. Translating it yields CASRSTAEGVEQFF. The V gene is TRBV6-5, the J gene TRBJ2-1; possibly TRBD2 for D (6 bases). The germline V and J ends were trimmed by 6 bases and 9 bases, with 18 bases remaining between them. Germline-derived CDR1 and CDR2 are MNHEY and SVGAGI. The CDR3 runs to 14 residues.

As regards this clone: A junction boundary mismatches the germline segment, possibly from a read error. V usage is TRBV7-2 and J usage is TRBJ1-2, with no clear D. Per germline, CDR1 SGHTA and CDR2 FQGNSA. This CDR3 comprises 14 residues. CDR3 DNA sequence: TGTGCCAGCAGCTTAGAGGCCAGCTACTATAGCTACACCTTC. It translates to CASSLEASYYSYTF. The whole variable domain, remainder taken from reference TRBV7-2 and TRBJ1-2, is GAGVSQSPSNKVTEKGKDVELRCDPISGHTALYWYRQSLGQGLEFLIYFQGNSAPDKSGLPSDRFSAERTGGSVSTLTIQRTQQEDSAVYLCASSLEASYYSYTFGSGTRLTVV.